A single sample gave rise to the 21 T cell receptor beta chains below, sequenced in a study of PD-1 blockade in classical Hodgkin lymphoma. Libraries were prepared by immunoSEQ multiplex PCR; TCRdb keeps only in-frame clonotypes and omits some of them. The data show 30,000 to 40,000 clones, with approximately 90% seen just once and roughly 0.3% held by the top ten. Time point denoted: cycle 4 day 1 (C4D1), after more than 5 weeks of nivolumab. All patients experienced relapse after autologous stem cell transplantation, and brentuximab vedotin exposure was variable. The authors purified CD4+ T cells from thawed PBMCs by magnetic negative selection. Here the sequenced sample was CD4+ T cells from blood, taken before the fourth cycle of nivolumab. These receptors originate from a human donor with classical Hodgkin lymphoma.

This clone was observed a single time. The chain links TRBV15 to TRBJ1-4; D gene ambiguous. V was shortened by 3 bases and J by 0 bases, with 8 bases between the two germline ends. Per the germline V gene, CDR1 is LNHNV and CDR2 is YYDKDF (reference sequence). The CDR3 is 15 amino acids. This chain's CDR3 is CATSRGSATNEKLFF. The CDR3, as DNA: TGTGCCACCAGCAGGGGGTCTGCAACTAATGAAAAACTGTTTTTT.

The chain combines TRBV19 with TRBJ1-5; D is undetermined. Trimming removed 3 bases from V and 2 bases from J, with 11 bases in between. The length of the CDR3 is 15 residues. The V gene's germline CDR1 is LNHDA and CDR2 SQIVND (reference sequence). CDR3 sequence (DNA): TGTGCCAGTAGTATTGGCCCCGGGGGCAATCAGCCCCAGCATTTT. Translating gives CASSIGPGGNQPQHF.

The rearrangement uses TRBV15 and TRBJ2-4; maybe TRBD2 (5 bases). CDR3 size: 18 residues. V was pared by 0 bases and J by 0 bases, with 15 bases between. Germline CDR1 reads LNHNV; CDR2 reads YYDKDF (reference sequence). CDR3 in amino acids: CATSREIRADLAKNIQYF. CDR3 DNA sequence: TGTGCCACCAGCAGAGAAATCCGAGCGGACCTAGCCAAAAACATTCAGTACTTC. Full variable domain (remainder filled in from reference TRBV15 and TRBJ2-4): DAMVIQNPRYQVTQFGKPVTLSCSQTLNHNVMYWYQQKSSQAPKLLFHYYDKDFNNEADTPDNFQSRRPNTSFCFLDIRSPGLGDTAMYLCATSREIRADLAKNIQYFGAGTRLSVL.

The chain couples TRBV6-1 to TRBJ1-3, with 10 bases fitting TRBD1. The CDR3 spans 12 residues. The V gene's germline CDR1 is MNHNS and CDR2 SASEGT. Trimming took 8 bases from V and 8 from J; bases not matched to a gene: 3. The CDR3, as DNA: TGTGCCAGCGGGACAGGGGCACACACCATATATTTT. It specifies CASGTGAHTIYF.

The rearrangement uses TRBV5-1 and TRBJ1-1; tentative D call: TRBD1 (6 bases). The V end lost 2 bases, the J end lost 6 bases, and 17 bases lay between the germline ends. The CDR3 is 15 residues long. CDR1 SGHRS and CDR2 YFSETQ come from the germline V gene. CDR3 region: CASSLHREEKAEAFF. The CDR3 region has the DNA TGCGCCAGCAGCTTACACAGGGAGGAGAAGGCTGAAGCTTTCTTT.

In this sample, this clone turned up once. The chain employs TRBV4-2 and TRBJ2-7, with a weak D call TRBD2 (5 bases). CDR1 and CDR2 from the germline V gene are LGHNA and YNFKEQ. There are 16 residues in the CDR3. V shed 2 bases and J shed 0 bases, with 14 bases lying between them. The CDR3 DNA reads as TGTGCCAGCAGCCAACTCCGGGGTCGGGGCTCCTACGAGCAGTACTTC. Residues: CASSQLRGRGSYEQYF.

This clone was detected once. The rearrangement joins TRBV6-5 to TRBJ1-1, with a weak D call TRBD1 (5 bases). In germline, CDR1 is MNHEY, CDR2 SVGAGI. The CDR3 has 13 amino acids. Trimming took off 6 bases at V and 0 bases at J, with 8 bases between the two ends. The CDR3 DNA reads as TGTGCCAGCAGAGAGACAGTGAACACTGAAGCTTTCTTT. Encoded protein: CASRETVNTEAFF.

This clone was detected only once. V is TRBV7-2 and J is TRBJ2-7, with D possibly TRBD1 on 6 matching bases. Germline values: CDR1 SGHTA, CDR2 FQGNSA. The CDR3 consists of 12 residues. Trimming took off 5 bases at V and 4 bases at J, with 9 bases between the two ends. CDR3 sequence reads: CASSAGAYEQYF. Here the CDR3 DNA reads TGTGCCAGCAGCGCAGGGGCGTACGAGCAGTACTTC.

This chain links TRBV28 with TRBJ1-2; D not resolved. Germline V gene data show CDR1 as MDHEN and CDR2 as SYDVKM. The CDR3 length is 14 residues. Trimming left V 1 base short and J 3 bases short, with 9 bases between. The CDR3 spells CASSLLASDYGYTF. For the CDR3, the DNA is TGTGCCAGCAGTTTATTAGCCTCTGACTATGGCTACACCTTC.

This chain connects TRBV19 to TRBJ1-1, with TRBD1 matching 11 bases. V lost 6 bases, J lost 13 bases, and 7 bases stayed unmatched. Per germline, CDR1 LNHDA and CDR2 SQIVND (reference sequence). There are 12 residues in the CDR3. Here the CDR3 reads CASRTAGQGGFF. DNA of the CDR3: TGTGCCAGTAGAACCGCGGGACAGGGGGGTTTCTTT.

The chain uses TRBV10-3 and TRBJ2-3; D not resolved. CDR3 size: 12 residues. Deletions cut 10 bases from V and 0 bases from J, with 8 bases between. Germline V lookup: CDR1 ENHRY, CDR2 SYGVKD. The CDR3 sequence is CATQDSTDTQYF. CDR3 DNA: TGTGCCACTCAGGACAGCACAGATACGCAGTATTTT.

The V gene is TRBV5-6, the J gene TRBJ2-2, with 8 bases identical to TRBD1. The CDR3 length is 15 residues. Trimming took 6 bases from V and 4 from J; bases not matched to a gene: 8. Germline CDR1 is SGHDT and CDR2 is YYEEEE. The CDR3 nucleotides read TGTGCCAGCACCCACCGGACAGGGATCACCGGGGAGCTGTTTTTT. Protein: CASTHRTGITGELFF.

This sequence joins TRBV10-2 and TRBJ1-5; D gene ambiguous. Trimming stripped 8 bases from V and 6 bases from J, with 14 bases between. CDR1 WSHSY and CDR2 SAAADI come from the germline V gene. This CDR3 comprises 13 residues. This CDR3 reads CASYQFAGQPQHF. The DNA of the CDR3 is TGCGCCAGCTACCAATTCGCGGGTCAGCCCCAGCATTTT.

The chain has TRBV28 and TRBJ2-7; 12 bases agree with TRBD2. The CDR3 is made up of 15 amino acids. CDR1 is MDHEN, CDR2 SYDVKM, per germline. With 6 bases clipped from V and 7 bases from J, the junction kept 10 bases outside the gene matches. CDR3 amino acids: CASRLAGGWDREQYF. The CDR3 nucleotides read TGTGCCAGCAGACTAGCGGGAGGCTGGGATAGGGAGCAGTACTTC.

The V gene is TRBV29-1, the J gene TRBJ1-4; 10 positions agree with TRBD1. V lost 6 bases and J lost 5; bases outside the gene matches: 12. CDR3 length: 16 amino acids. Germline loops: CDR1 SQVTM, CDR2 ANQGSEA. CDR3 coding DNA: TGCAGCGTCGTAGGAGGTCCGGGACAGGGGAATGAAAAACTGTTTTTT. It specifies CSVVGGPGQGNEKLFF.

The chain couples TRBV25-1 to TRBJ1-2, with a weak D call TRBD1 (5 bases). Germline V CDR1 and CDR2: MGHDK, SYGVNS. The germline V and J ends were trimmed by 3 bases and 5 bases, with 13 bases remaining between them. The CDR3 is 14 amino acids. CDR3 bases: TGTGCCAGCAGTGAGATGGACGGGGGATATGGCTACACCTTC. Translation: CASSEMDGGYGYTF.

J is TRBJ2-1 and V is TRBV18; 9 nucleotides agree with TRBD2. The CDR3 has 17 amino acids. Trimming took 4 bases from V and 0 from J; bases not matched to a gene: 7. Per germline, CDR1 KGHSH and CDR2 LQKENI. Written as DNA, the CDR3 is TGTGCCAGCTCACGAATCCTTAGCGGGAGCTCCTACAATGAGCAGTTCTTC. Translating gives CASSRILSGSSYNEQFF.

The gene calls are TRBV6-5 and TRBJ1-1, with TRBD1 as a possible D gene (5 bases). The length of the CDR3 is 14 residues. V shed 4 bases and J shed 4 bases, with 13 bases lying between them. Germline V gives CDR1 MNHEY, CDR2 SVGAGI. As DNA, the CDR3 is TGTGCCAGCAGTTCGGGGGAGGGTGTCACTGAAGCTTTCTTT. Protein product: CASSSGEGVTEAFF.

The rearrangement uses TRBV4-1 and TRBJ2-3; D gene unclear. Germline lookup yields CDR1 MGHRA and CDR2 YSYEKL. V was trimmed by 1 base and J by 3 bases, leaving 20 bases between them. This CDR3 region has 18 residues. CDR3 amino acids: CASSQVSWRSRRTDTQYF. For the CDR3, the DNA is TGCGCCAGCAGCCAAGTCTCTTGGCGGTCTCGGCGGACAGATACGCAGTATTTT.

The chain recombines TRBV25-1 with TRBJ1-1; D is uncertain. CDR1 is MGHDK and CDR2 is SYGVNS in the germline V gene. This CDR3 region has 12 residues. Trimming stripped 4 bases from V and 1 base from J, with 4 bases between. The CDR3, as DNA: TGTGCCAGCAGTGGTCCGAACACTGAAGCTTTCTTT. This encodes CASSGPNTEAFF.

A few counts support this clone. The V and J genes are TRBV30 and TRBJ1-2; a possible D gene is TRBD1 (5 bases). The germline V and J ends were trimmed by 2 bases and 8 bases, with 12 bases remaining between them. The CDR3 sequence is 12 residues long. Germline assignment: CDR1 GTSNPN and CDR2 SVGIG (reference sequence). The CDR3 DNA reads TGTGCCTGGAGTACCCAGGGCGCGGGCTACACCTTC. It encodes CAWSTQGAGYTF.